This T cell receptor (beta chain) was identified during a study of blood T cell repertoires in COVID-19. As for the study in general: The origin of the acute and convalescent COVID-19 samples was the United States, Italy and Spain. PBMCs, B-cell-depleted T cells, or T cells provided the cDNA or gDNA that made up the material.

Trimming took off 7 bases at V and 3 bases at J, with 15 bases between the two ends. CDR3 length: 15 residues. The germline CDR1 and CDR2 sequences are SGHTA and FQGNSA. Original processing methods: Reference gene primer amplification in the assay estimated nucleated cell counts. Clones were sequenced by immunoSEQ multiplex PCR, and TCRdb holds only the in-frame ones, with some missing. From that table come the V and J calls and clone size; the DNA was used to work out D and trimming. This sample yields approximately 110,000 clones, of which 75% to 90% are seen a single time; under 3.5% belongs to the top ten. While infection was still active, Seattle patients were enrolled and then followed longitudinally.

The sequence was collected from a woman older than 75 with COVID-19, enrolled during active disease. Sequencing input: peripheral blood. The rearrangement links TRBV7-2 to TRBJ1-4, with D maybe TRBD1 (5 bases). The CDR3 protein is CASTRLGGANEKLFF. CDR3 bases: TGTGCCAGCACCCGGCTGGGGGGGGCTAATGAAAAACTGTTTTTT. Looking up the rest from reference TRBV7-2 and TRBJ1-4 gives the full variable domain: GAGVSQSPSNKVTEKGKDVELRCDPISGHTALYWYRQSLGQGLEFLIYFQGNSAPDKSGLPSDRFSAERTGGSVSTLTIQRTQQEDSAVYLCASTRLGGANEKLFFGSGTQLSVL.